Below are 30 T cell receptor beta chains sequenced from a single sample in a study of T cell responses to AZD1222 COVID-19 vaccine. Clones were read by immunoSEQ multiplex PCR, and TCRdb kept only the in-frame ones, dropping some. Of under 150,000 clones in the sample, roughly nine tenths are singletons; the top ten hold around 6.9%. The material sequenced was peripheral blood, taken on day 0 of AZD1222 vaccination. The receptor source for this set is an adult in good health.

This sequence joins TRBV18 and TRBJ2-7, with TRBD1 identical over 7 bases. The germline V gene encodes CDR1 KGHSH and CDR2 LQKENI. The CDR3 is 13 residues long. Unmatched junction bases numbered 4, after V lost 3 bases and J lost 5 bases. The CDR3 spells CASSPQQGNEQYF. CDR3 in DNA: TGTGCCAGCTCACCCCAACAGGGGAACGAGCAGTACTTC.

The chain joins TRBV28 to TRBJ1-4; the D is unclear. Trimming removed 5 bases from V and 3 bases from J, with 13 bases in between. Germline V lookup: CDR1 MDHEN, CDR2 SYDVKM. The CDR3 consists of 15 residues. Here the CDR3 reads CASSSPTSANEKLFF. The DNA for the CDR3 is TGTGCCAGCAGTAGCCCGACATCAGCTAATGAAAAACTGTTTTTT. The full variable domain, in which reference TRBV28 and TRBJ1-4 provide the parts outside the CDR3, is DVKVTQSSRYLVKRTGEKVFLECVQDMDHENMFWYRQDPGLGLRLIYFSYDVKMKEKGDIPEGYSVSREKKERFSLILESASTNQTSMYLCASSSPTSANEKLFFGSGTQLSVL.

The V and J genes are TRBV29-1 and TRBJ2-1, with 11 bases fitting TRBD2. With 5 bases clipped from V and 2 bases from J, the junction kept 5 bases outside the gene matches. The CDR3 covers 15 residues. Germline V gene data show CDR1 as SQVTM and CDR2 as ANQGSEA. The CDR3 nucleotides read TGCAGCGTTAGCCTACTAGCGGGAGCCTACAATGAGCAGTTCTTC. It specifies CSVSLLAGAYNEQFF.

The chain joins TRBV15 to TRBJ2-5; possible D gene TRBD1, 6 bases. The CDR3 totals 12 residues. The V end lost 4 bases, the J end lost 10 bases, and 13 bases lay between the germline ends. The germline V gene encodes CDR1 LNHNV and CDR2 YYDKDF (reference sequence). CDR3 in amino acids: CATSKVGGDQYF. DNA of the CDR3: TGTGCCACCAGCAAAGTAGGGGGAGACCAGTACTTC.

The J gene is TRBJ2-3, the V gene TRBV7-3; D is unclear. The CDR3 totals 16 residues. V lost 3 bases and J lost 0, with 13 bases in between. CDR1 and CDR2 from the germline V gene are SGHTA and FQGTGA. CDR3 nucleotide sequence: TGTGCCAGCAGCTTGGAAGGCACCTCTAGCACAGATACGCAGTATTTT. Translation: CASSLEGTSSTDTQYF.

The V gene is TRBV7-9, the J gene TRBJ1-1; the D is unclear. Deletions cut 5 bases from V and 3 bases from J, with 10 bases between. The CDR3 runs 13 residues. Germline V gene sequence: CDR1 SEHNR, CDR2 FQNEAQ (reference sequence). CDR3 sequence: CASSALADTEAFF. The CDR3 DNA follows: TGTGCCAGCAGCGCCCTGGCCGACACTGAAGCTTTCTTT.

This sequence joins TRBV18 and TRBJ1-2; D is unclear. Trimming cost V 2 bases and J 0 bases, with 13 bases left between them. The CDR3 runs 16 residues. Germline lookup yields CDR1 KGHSH and CDR2 LQKENI. This CDR3 is CASSPVGGQANYGYTF. The CDR3 region has the DNA TGTGCCAGCTCACCAGTAGGTGGTCAGGCTAACTATGGCTACACCTTC.

The V call is TRBV5-1, the J call TRBJ2-5; 11 bases are a match to TRBD2. After removal of 0 bases from V and 4 bases from J, the junction contained 8 bases not matched to a gene. There are 17 residues in the CDR3. The germline CDR1 and CDR2 sequences are SGHRS and YFSETQ. This chain's CDR3 is CASSLVASGRPGETQYF. DNA of the CDR3: TGCGCCAGCAGCTTGGTGGCTAGCGGGAGGCCGGGAGAGACCCAGTACTTC. Drawing the rest from reference TRBV5-1 and TRBJ2-5, the complete variable domain is KAGVTQTPRYLIKTRGQQVTLSCSPISGHRSVSWYQQTPGQGLQFLFEYFSETQRNKGNFPGRFSGRQFSNSRSEMNVSTLELGDSALYLCASSLVASGRPGETQYFGPGTRLLVL.

The rearrangement uses TRBV28 and TRBJ1-5; D uncertain. The CDR3 extends over 15 amino acids. Trimming pared 2 bases from V and 1 base from J, leaving 9 bases between. CDR1 is MDHEN, CDR2 SYDVKM, per germline. CDR3: CASSLLKTSNQPQHF. As DNA, the CDR3 is TGTGCCAGCAGTTTACTAAAAACCAGCAATCAGCCCCAGCATTTT.

V gene TRBV5-4 combines with J gene TRBJ2-7, with TRBD2 identical over 12 bases. J was trimmed by 6 bases and V by 1 base; bases with no gene match: 5. The CDR3 is 15 residues long. Germline CDR1 and CDR2: SGHNT and YYREEE (reference sequence). For the CDR3, the DNA is TGTGCCAGCAGCTTGCCACTAGCGGGAGGCGGCGAGCAGTACTTC. It is translated as CASSLPLAGGGEQYF.

The chain employs TRBV19 and TRBJ2-1, with D maybe TRBD2 (6 bases). V was pared by 4 bases and J by 5 bases, with 15 bases between. This CDR3 is built from 15 residues. Per germline, CDR1 LNHDA and CDR2 SQIVND (reference sequence). In DNA form, the CDR3 reads TGTGCCAGTAGTAAGCCCGGGACTCTAAACAATGAGCAGTTCTTC. Translation: CASSKPGTLNNEQFF. Using reference TRBV19 and TRBJ2-1 for the parts outside the CDR3, the full variable domain is DGGITQSPKYLFRKEGQNVTLSCEQNLNHDAMYWYRQDPGQGLRLIYYSQIVNDFQKGDIAEGYSVSREKKESFPLTVTSAQKNPTAFYLCASSKPGTLNNEQFFGPGTRLTVL.

This clone came up a few times. V is TRBV5-4 and J is TRBJ2-7; 9 bases agree with TRBD1. J lost 4 bases, V lost 3 bases, and 2 bases had no gene match. Germline V gene lookup returns CDR1 SGHNT and CDR2 YYREEE (reference sequence). CDR3 length: 13 amino acids. The CDR3 region has the DNA TGTGCCAGCAGCTGGGACAGGGTTTACGAGCAGTACTTC. Residues: CASSWDRVYEQYF.

The chain joins TRBV5-1 to TRBJ2-3; D is perhaps TRBD1 (5 bases). The germline V gene has CDR1 SGHRS and CDR2 YFSETQ. This CDR3 is built from 15 residues. Deletions cut 0 bases from V and 6 bases from J, with 14 bases between. CDR3 nucleotide sequence: TGCGCCAGCAGCTTGGAGGGGATTGTTCGGGATACGCAGTATTTT. Translating it yields CASSLEGIVRDTQYF. Using reference TRBV5-1 and TRBJ2-3 for the parts outside the CDR3, the full variable domain is KAGVTQTPRYLIKTRGQQVTLSCSPISGHRSVSWYQQTPGQGLQFLFEYFSETQRNKGNFPGRFSGRQFSNSRSEMNVSTLELGDSALYLCASSLEGIVRDTQYFGPGTRLTVL.

The chain uses TRBV18 and TRBJ2-2, with D possibly TRBD1 on 5 matching bases. The CDR3 loop spans 15 amino acids. Between the trimmed V and J ends, which lost 6 bases and 5 bases, there was a span of 16 bases. From germline, CDR1 is KGHSH and CDR2 LQKENI. The CDR3 DNA follows: TGTGCCAGCTCCCTTGGACACGTCGGTACCGGGGAGCTGTTTTTT. Translating gives CASSLGHVGTGELFF.

This sequence joins TRBV18 and TRBJ1-1, with D maybe TRBD1 (6 bases). The CDR3 loop spans 15 amino acids. The germline CDR1 and CDR2 sequences are KGHSH and LQKENI. The germline V and J ends were trimmed by 1 base and 3 bases, with 12 bases remaining between them. CDR3 residues: CASSPRTEWDTEAFF. The CDR3 region has the DNA TGTGCCAGCTCACCACGGACAGAGTGGGACACTGAAGCTTTCTTT.

The chain recombines TRBV27 with TRBJ2-3; TRBD1 matches at 12 bases. Trimming took 5 bases from V and 6 from J; bases not matched to a gene: 12. The germline V gene has CDR1 MNHEY and CDR2 SMNVEV (reference sequence). CDR3 length: 17 residues. The CDR3 nucleotides are TGTGCCAGCAGTAGGACCCCGGGACAGGGGGCGCGGGATACGCAGTATTTT. Translated: CASSRTPGQGARDTQYF.

V and J are TRBV9 and TRBJ2-2; 8 bases map to TRBD1. The CDR3 has 17 residues. The germline gives CDR1 SGDLS, CDR2 YYNGEE. The trim removed 4 bases at V and 6 bases at J, leaving 14 bases unmatched. DNA of the CDR3: TGTGCCAGCAGCTCCAACTCAGGGGGCGTTTTCCCCGGGGAGCTGTTTTTT. Encoded protein: CASSSNSGGVFPGELFF.

This chain links TRBV20-1 with TRBJ2-5, with D perhaps TRBD2 (5 bases). Germline V gene lookup returns CDR1 DFQATT and CDR2 SNEGSKA (reference sequence). This CDR3 region has 15 residues. V shed 3 bases and J shed 0 bases, with 14 bases lying between them. The CDR3 DNA follows: TGCAGTGCTAGTCCCTTGACTATTTACCAAGAGACCCAGTACTTC. Translated: CSASPLTIYQETQYF.

This chain joins TRBV15 and TRBJ2-7, with TRBD2 as a possible D gene (5 bases). The ends were cut back, 0 bases at V and 2 bases at J, with 8 bases in the middle. The CDR3 loop spans 14 amino acids. The germline CDR1 and CDR2 sequences are LNHNV and YYDKDF (reference sequence). The CDR3 sequence: CATSRDPGTYEQYF. The CDR3 nucleotides read TGTGCCACCAGCAGAGATCCGGGGACCTACGAGCAGTACTTC.

J is TRBJ2-7 and V is TRBV5-1, with 8 positions matching TRBD1. Germline CDR1 is SGHRS and CDR2 is YFSETQ. The CDR3 contains 14 residues. V lost 1 base and J lost 3; bases outside the gene matches: 3. The CDR3 protein is CASSLQGADYEQYF. As DNA, the CDR3 is TGCGCCAGCAGCTTGCAGGGGGCTGACTACGAGCAGTACTTC.

The CDR3 DNA reads TGTGCCAGCAGCTTAGCTCAGGGGGCTAATGAAAAACTGTTTTTT. It codes for CASSLAQGANEKLFF. This chain uses TRBV7-8 with TRBJ1-4; 7 nucleotides match TRBD1. Trimming removed 0 bases from V and 3 bases from J; junction bases left unmatched: 1. From germline, CDR1 is SGHVS and CDR2 FQNEAQ. CDR3 length: 15 residues.

Worth noting for this clone: No DNA is shown, since the ends of the CDR3 on it are uncertain; the CDR3 is the one TCRdb lists. This sequence joins TRBV29-1 and TRBJ2-7. Germline CDR1 is SQVTM and CDR2 is ANQGSEA. Termini included, the CDR3 measures 11 amino acids. CDR3 sequence reads: CSVGEGIPPLF.

The chain carries TRBV19 and TRBJ2-3; weak D call: TRBD1 (6 bases). The length of the CDR3 is 12 residues. Germline CDR1 reads LNHDA; CDR2 reads SQIVND (reference sequence). Trimming pared 10 bases from V and 5 bases from J, leaving 13 bases between. The chain's CDR3 is CATRQVGDTQYF. CDR3 DNA: TGTGCCACCCGACAGGTGGGAGATACGCAGTATTTT.

This clone was counted once. The chain employs TRBV9 and TRBJ2-7, with 7 bases matching TRBD1. J was trimmed by 3 bases and V by 0 bases; bases with no gene match: 3. There are 14 residues in the CDR3. Germline values: CDR1 SGDLS, CDR2 YYNGEE. The CDR3 loop reads CASSVGGTDYEQYF. The CDR3 coding sequence is TGTGCCAGCAGCGTAGGGGGGACAGACTACGAGCAGTACTTC.

The chain couples TRBV27 to TRBJ1-5; no definite D call. V lost 11 bases to trimming and J lost 3 bases, with 20 bases between them. Germline loops: CDR1 MNHEY, CDR2 SMNVEV (reference sequence). The CDR3 has 15 amino acids. The CDR3 loop reads CARRHTPKINQPQHF. The CDR3 DNA sequence: TGTGCCCGACGGCACACCCCTAAGATCAATCAGCCCCAGCATTTT.

The chain has TRBV15 and TRBJ1-1; TRBD1 might be the D (6 bases). Trimming took off 0 bases at V and 4 bases at J, with 15 bases between the two ends. This CDR3 spans 16 amino acids. Germline V gene sequence: CDR1 LNHNV, CDR2 YYDKDF (reference sequence). CDR3 nucleotide sequence: TGTGCCACCAGCAGAGAGGTACAGGGAGCGGGCACTGAAGCTTTCTTT. Translated: CATSREVQGAGTEAFF.

This chain connects TRBV4-2 to TRBJ1-1; 11 bases align to TRBD1. Germline CDR1 LGHNA, CDR2 YNFKEQ. V was pared by 4 bases and J by 4 bases, with 8 bases of the junction left unmatched. The CDR3 runs to 16 residues. Here the CDR3 DNA reads TGTGCCAGCAGCCTAGGACAGGGGGCAGGAGGCACTGAAGCTTTCTTT. This gives the protein CASSLGQGAGGTEAFF.

The V gene is TRBV7-2, the J gene TRBJ2-2; 14 bases map to TRBD2. This CDR3 comprises 15 residues. V was clipped by 7 bases and J by 7 bases; unmatched bases: 5. Germline V CDR1 and CDR2: SGHTA, FQGNSA. The CDR3 DNA reads as TGTGCCAGCACCCAGGGGACTAGCGGGAGCGGGGAGCTGTTTTTT. It specifies CASTQGTSGSGELFF.

In its sample, this clone was seen once. This sequence joins TRBV5-1 and TRBJ2-1; 7 bases align to TRBD1. Germline-derived CDR1 and CDR2 are SGHRS and YFSETQ. Germline trimming cut 4 bases from V and 5 bases from J; bases unmatched to any gene: 12. The CDR3 is 16 amino acids. The CDR3 region has the DNA TGCGCCAGCAGCCAAGCACCGGGGACAGCACACAATGAGCAGTTCTTC. This encodes CASSQAPGTAHNEQFF. The full variable domain, rest sourced from reference TRBV5-1 and TRBJ2-1, is KAGVTQTPRYLIKTRGQQVTLSCSPISGHRSVSWYQQTPGQGLQFLFEYFSETQRNKGNFPGRFSGRQFSNSRSEMNVSTLELGDSALYLCASSQAPGTAHNEQFFGPGTRLTVL.

V and J are TRBV28 and TRBJ2-3; D is unclear. From germline, CDR1 is MDHEN and CDR2 SYDVKM. Trimming stripped 6 bases from V and 5 bases from J, with 9 bases between. This CDR3 has 12 residues. The chain's CDR3 is CASRVGGDTQYF. The DNA of the CDR3 is TGTGCCAGCAGGGTCGGCGGAGATACGCAGTATTTT. Complete variable domain (other parts from reference TRBV28 and TRBJ2-3): DVKVTQSSRYLVKRTGEKVFLECVQDMDHENMFWYRQDPGLGLRLIYFSYDVKMKEKGDIPEGYSVSREKKERFSLILESASTNQTSMYLCASRVGGDTQYFGPGTRLTVL.